The 10 T cell receptor beta chains below come from one sample, sequenced in a study of blood T cell repertoires in COVID-19 (dated by TCRdb to the early 2020s). The method was the immunoSEQ multiplex PCR assay. Drawn from immuneACCESS, this table holds only the in-frame rearrangements with V and J called that TCRdb kept. Clones are partly lost; checked studies trace under half to an unresolved V gene and leave the rest unexplained. Across this sample there are about 78,000 clones, with around 80% seen only once. The ten largest account for 4.5% to 7% of the sample. Sequencing was performed on peripheral blood. These receptors originate from a man aged 55 to 70 with active or convalescent COVID-19.

The chain couples TRBV6-5 to TRBJ1-1; TRBD1 might be the D (6 bases). The CDR3 has 12 amino acids. Germline V gene data show CDR1 as MNHEY and CDR2 as SVGAGI. Between the trimmed V and J ends, which lost 5 bases and 10 bases, there was a span of 14 bases. This CDR3 is CASSQGQGGAFF. CDR3 DNA sequence: TGTGCCAGCAGTCAGGGGCAGGGCGGAGCTTTCTTT.

This chain links TRBV6-1 with TRBJ2-7; TRBD2 agrees at 9 bases. In germline, CDR1 is MNHNS, CDR2 SASEGT. V shed 2 bases, J shed 2 bases, and the junction held 4 bases outside the gene matches. CDR3 length equals 15 residues. The CDR3 DNA is TGTGCCAGCAGTGAACCGGGACTAGCTCCCTACGAGCAGTACTTC. This sequence encodes CASSEPGLAPYEQYF.

The chain combines TRBV15 with TRBJ1-5, with 7 bases fitting TRBD1. The CDR3 covers 15 residues. CDR1 is LNHNV and CDR2 is YYDKDF in the germline V gene (reference sequence). The V and J ends lost 1 base and 2 bases, in that order; junction bases with no gene match: 2. The DNA for the CDR3 is TGTGCCACCAGCAGAGGAGGGACAGGCAATCAGCCCCAGCATTTT. Translation gives CATSRGGTGNQPQHF.

The chain uses TRBV27 and TRBJ1-4; 9 nucleotides line up with TRBD1. CDR3 length equals 15 residues. Per the germline V gene, CDR1 is MNHEY and CDR2 is SMNVEV (reference sequence). V lost 3 bases and J lost 5; bases outside the gene matches: 4. CDR3 in amino acids: CASSFRDRVNEKLFF. DNA of the CDR3: TGTGCCAGCAGTTTTCGGGACAGGGTAAATGAAAAACTGTTTTTT.

This chain uses TRBV9 with TRBJ1-1, with D tentatively TRBD1 (5 bases). With 4 bases removed from V and 0 bases from J, the gap between germline ends came to 16 bases. CDR3 length equals 16 residues. Germline V gives CDR1 SGDLS, CDR2 YYNGEE. CDR3 DNA: TGTGCCAGCAGCCCCGGGGGGGAGGTCTTGAACACTGAAGCTTTCTTT. Its translation is CASSPGGEVLNTEAFF.

The V call is TRBV28, the J call TRBJ2-1, with TRBD1 identical over 7 bases. The CDR3 length is 13 residues. CDR1 is MDHEN, CDR2 SYDVKM, per germline. V shed 6 bases, J shed 7 bases, and the junction held 6 bases outside the gene matches. CDR3 in amino acids: CASSLTGLNEQFF. CDR3 DNA sequence: TGTGCCAGCAGCCTGACAGGGTTGAATGAGCAGTTCTTC.

The CDR3 here is CASSLPWDRVSGNTIYF. CDR3 bases: TGTGCCAGCAGCTTACCCTGGGACAGGGTCTCTGGAAACACCATATATTTT. The chain uses TRBV11-2 and TRBJ1-3; 9 positions match TRBD1. Per the germline V gene, CDR1 is SGHAT and CDR2 is FQNNGV. The CDR3 has 17 residues. The junction had 5 bases not matched to a gene; V was cut back by 2 bases and J by 0 bases.

This chain joins TRBV2 and TRBJ1-6; D gene uncertain. In germline, CDR1 is SNHLY, CDR2 FYNNEI. The CDR3 length is 13 residues. V was clipped by 4 bases and J by 7 bases, with 8 bases between them. The CDR3: CASSVSQNSPLHF. The CDR3 nucleotides read TGTGCCAGCAGTGTGTCACAGAATTCACCCCTCCACTTT.

The chain is built from TRBV2 and TRBJ1-1, with a tentative D call TRBD1 (5 bases). Germline V lookup: CDR1 SNHLY, CDR2 FYNNEI. The V end lost 1 base, the J end lost 0 bases, and 6 bases lay between the germline ends. This CDR3 comprises 14 residues. CDR3 sequence: CASSEVRVNTEAFF. Here the CDR3 DNA reads TGTGCCAGCAGTGAAGTCAGGGTGAACACTGAAGCTTTCTTT.

The chain couples TRBV18 to TRBJ2-5; TRBD1 agrees at 7 bases. This CDR3 has 14 amino acids. The V and J ends lost 5 bases and 4 bases, in that order; junction bases with no gene match: 7. Per the germline V gene, CDR1 is KGHSH and CDR2 is LQKENI. The CDR3 sequence is CASSSQGELETQYF. CDR3 nucleotide sequence: TGTGCCAGCTCATCTCAGGGGGAGTTAGAGACCCAGTACTTC. Drawing the rest from reference TRBV18 and TRBJ2-5, the complete variable domain is NAGVMQNPRHLVRRRGQEARLRCSPMKGHSHVYWYRQLPEEGLKFMVYLQKENIIDESGMPKERFSAEFPKEGPSILRIQQVVRGDSAAYFCASSSQGELETQYFGPGTRLLVL.